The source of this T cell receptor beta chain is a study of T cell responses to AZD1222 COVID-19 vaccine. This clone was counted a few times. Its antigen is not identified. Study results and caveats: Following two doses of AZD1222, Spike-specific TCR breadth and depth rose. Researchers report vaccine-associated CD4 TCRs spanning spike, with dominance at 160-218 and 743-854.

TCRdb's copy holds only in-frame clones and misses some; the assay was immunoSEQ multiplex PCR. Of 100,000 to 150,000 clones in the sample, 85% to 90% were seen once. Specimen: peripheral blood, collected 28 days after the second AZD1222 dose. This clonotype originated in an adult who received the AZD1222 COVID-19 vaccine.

This CDR3 is CASARGNSPLHF. CDR3 coding DNA: TGTGCCAGCGCCCGCGGTAATTCACCCCTCCACTTT. V gene TRBV7-9 combines with J gene TRBJ1-6; D ambiguous. The CDR3 is 12 residues long. V was shortened by 8 bases and J by 6 bases, with 8 bases between the two germline ends. CDR1 and CDR2 (germline): SEHNR, FQNEAQ (reference sequence).